This entry describes one T cell receptor (beta chain). The antigen remains unidentified. The data derive from a study of graft-versus-host responses after intestinal transplantation. Study conclusions and caveats: Recipient marrow showed GvH clones, some seen first in ileum or blood.

The CDR3 is 15 amino acids. V gave up 3 bases and J gave up 2 bases; unmatched junction bases: 2. The germline CDR1 and CDR2 sequences are MNHEY and SMNVEV (reference sequence). Data came from immunoSEQ multiplex PCR; TCRdb stores just in-frame clones and leaves some out. The sample includes more than 90,000 clones, 90% to 95% of them seen just once. The sequencing here drew on unstimulated CD8+ T cells sorted from spleen or lymph node cells, taken before intestinal transplant. This clonotype was sampled from a human donor who received an intestinal transplant. The chain is built from TRBV27 and TRBJ2-7; 12 bases agree with TRBD2. The CDR3 DNA sequence: TGTGCCAGCAGTTTCCGACTAGCGGGAGCCTACGAGCAGTACTTC. It yields the protein CASSFRLAGAYEQYF.